This TCR beta chain was observed in a study of CXCR3-negative and CXCR3-positive naive CD8 T cells. Whole-study results and caveats: Comparison of naive cells showed more hydrophobic TRB CDR3s in CXCR3-positive than in CXCR3-negative naive cells.

Comment on this clonotype: Its specificity is not known.

Germline CDR1 is SEHNR and CDR2 is FQNEAQ (reference sequence). CDR3 length equals 13 residues. 5' RACE that incorporated UMI labels was used to prepare the TRB cDNA libraries. Reanalyzing the 5' RACE reads, TCRdb keeps one entry per CDR3 protein, without DNA. The ten top clones account for around 0.5%, within a sample of some 150,000 distinct CDR3 sequences. The clonotype comes from a human donor in good health. Some clones in this sample may be carry-over from other donors' samples. Material: naive CXCR3+ CD8+ T cells from blood. The subset here: CD45RO-CCR7+CD27+CD95- naive CD8+ T cells expressing CXCR3 (TNR3+). The chain has TRBV7-9 and TRBJ1-1. The CDR3 is CASSLATAPEAFF.